This T cell receptor beta chain was captured in a study of brain T cells in children with intractable seizures. The study, taken as a whole, reports: Clones missing pre-surgery may reflect undersampling of that blood sample. HCMV serostatus was not known, and viral specificity came from CDR3 similarity only.

The germline V gene has CDR1 PRHDT and CDR2 FYEKMQ (reference sequence). Trimming took 4 bases from V and 2 from J, leaving 6 bases between them. The CDR3 runs to 13 residues. Note on this clone: No antigen is known for it.

This table comes from immunoSEQ multiplex PCR, and its TCRdb copy is limited to in-frame clones, with some not included. This table has about 340,000 clones, roughly 92% appearing once. Indicated time point: blood from clinic visit 5 months post-surgery; TSC patient then seizure free. Surgery cases with the highest brain T cell transcript signatures were chosen for sequencing. Pre-surgery treatment included at least one anti-epileptic drug. V and J are TRBV13 and TRBJ1-5; no clear D. The receptor was derived from a boy in the first two years of life with tuberous sclerosis and intractable seizures. This sample comprised peripheral blood, obtained roughly 5 months after surgery. For the CDR3, the DNA is TGTGCCAGCAGCTCCGGAGGCAATCAGCCCCAGCATTTT. Translating gives CASSSGGNQPQHF.